This TCR beta chain was captured by sequencing in a study of blood T cell repertoires in COVID-19. Study-level information: Some COVID-19 samples were acute and others convalescent; all came from the United States, Italy and Spain.

In the study's own analysis: The authors estimated nucleated cell counts from reference gene primer amplification. Repertoires were generated with immunoSEQ multiplex PCR, while TCRdb's copy carries only in-frame clones and drops some. V and J calls and clone size come straight from that table; D and trimming were deduced from the DNA. The repertoire has around 200,000 clones, about 82% of them found once; the top ten carry around 6%. Participant age was about 18 to 89 years, and participants resided in about 25 US areas. Cohorts were based on clinical histories the participants reported. Germline V gene data show CDR1 as GTSNPN and CDR2 as SVGIG (reference sequence). This CDR3 spans 13 amino acids. V lost 4 bases and J lost 4; bases outside the gene matches: 5.

The V and J genes are TRBV30 and TRBJ2-3; 7 positions agree with TRBD2. The sequenced material came from PBMCs or T cells enriched from blood (not recorded which). This clonotype originated in a man in his forties with acute COVID-19. CDR3 region: CAWTGRGPDTQYF. CDR3 bases: TGTGCCTGGACAGGGAGGGGTCCAGATACGCAGTATTTT.